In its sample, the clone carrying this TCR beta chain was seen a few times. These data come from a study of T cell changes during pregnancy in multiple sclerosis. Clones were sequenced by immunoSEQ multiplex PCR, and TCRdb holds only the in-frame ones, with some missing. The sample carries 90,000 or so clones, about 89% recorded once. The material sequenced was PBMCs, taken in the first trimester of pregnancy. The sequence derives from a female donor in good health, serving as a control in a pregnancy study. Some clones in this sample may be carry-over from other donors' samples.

For the CDR3, the DNA is TGTGCCAGCAGCCTTTGGGGGGGGCTGGCTTTCTTT. As protein: CASSLWGGLAFF. This chain uses TRBV21-1 with TRBJ1-1. TRBV21-1 is deemed a pseudogene. CDR3 length equals 12 residues.